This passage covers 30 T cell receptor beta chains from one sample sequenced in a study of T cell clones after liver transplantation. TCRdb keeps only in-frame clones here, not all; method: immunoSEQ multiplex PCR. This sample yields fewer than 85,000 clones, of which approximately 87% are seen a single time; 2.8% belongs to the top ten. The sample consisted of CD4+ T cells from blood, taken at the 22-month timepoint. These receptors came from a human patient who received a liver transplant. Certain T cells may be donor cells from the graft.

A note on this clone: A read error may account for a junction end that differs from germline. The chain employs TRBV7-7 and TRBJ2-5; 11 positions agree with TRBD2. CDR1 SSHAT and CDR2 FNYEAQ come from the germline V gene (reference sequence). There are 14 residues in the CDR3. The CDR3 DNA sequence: TGTGCTAGCAGCATAGCGGGAGGGCGCGAGACCCAGTACTTC. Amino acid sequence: CASSIAGGRETQYF.

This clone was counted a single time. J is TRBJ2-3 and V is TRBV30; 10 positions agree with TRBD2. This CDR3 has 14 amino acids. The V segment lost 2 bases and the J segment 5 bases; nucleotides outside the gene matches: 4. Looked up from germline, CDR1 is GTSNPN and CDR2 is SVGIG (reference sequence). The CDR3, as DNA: TGTGCCTGGAGTATTGGACTAGCGGAAGATACGCAGTATTTT. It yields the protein CAWSIGLAEDTQYF.

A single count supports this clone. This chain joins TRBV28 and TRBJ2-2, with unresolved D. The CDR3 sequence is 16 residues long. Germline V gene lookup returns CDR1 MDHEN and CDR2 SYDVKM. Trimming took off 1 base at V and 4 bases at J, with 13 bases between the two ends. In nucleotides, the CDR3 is TGTGCCAGCAGTTTATTTCCCGTCTCAGGCACCGGGGAGCTGTTTTTT. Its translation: CASSLFPVSGTGELFF.

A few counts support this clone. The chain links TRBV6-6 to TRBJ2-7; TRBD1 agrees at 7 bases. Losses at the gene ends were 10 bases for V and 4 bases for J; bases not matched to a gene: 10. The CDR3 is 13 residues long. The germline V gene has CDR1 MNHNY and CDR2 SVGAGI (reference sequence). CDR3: CATTGEQSYEQYF. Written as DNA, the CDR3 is TGTGCCACCACAGGGGAGCAGAGTTACGAGCAGTACTTC.

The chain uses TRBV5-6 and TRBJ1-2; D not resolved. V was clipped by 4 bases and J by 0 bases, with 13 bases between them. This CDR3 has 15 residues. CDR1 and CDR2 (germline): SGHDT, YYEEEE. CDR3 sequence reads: CASSTTHRANYGYTF. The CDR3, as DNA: TGTGCCAGCAGCACGACACACCGAGCTAACTATGGCTACACCTTC.

CDR3 coding DNA: TGTGCCAGCTCACAAAACCGGGGGAGCTCCTACAATGAGCAGTTCTTC. This encodes CASSQNRGSSYNEQFF. This chain joins TRBV18 and TRBJ2-1, with D possibly matching TRBD2 (6 bases). Trimming shortened V by 4 bases and J by 0 bases, and 13 bases separated the two germline ends. Germline loops: CDR1 KGHSH, CDR2 LQKENI. The CDR3 runs 16 residues.

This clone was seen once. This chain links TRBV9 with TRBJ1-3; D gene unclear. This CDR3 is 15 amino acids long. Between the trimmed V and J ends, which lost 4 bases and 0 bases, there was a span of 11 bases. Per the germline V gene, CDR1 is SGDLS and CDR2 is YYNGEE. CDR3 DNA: TGTGCCAGCAGCTCAGGAACAGCCTCTGGAAACACCATATATTTT. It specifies CASSSGTASGNTIYF.

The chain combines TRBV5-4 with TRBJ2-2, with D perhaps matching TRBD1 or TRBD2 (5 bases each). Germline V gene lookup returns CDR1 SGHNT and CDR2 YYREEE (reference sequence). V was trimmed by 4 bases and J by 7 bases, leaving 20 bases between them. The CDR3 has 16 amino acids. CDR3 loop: CASSRDRTPTVGELFF. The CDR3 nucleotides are TGTGCCAGCAGCAGGGACCGGACTCCTACTGTCGGGGAGCTGTTTTTT. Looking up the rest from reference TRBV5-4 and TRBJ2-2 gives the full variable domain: ETGVTQSPTHLIKTRGQQVTLRCSSQSGHNTVSWYQQALGQGPQFIFQYYREEENGRGNFPPRFSGLQFPNYSSELNVNALELDDSALYLCASSRDRTPTVGELFFGEGSRLTVL.

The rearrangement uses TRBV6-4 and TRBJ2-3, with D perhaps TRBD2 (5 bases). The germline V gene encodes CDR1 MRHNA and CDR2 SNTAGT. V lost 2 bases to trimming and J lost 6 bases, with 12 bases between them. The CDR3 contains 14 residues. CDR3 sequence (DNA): TGTGCCAGCAGTGACCCTAGATCGGGGGATACGCAGTATTTT. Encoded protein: CASSDPRSGDTQYF.

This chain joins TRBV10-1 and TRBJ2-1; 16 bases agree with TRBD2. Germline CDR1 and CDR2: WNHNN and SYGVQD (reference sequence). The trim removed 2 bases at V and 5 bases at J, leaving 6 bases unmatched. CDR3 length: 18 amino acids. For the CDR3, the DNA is TGCGCCAGCAGTGAGAAGGGACTAGCGGGAGGGCCCAACAATGAGCAGTTCTTC. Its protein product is CASSEKGLAGGPNNEQFF.

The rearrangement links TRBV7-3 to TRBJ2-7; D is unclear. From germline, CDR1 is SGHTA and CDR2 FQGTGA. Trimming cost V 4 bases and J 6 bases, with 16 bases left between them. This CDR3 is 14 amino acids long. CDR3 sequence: CASSYRAASSEQYF. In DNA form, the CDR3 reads TGTGCCAGCAGCTATAGGGCCGCGAGCAGCGAGCAGTACTTC.

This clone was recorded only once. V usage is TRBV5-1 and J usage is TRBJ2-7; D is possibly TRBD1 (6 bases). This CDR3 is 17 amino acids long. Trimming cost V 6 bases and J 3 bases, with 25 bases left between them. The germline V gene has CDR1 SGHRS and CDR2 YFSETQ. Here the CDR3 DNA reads TGCGCCAGCATGACTTCGCCCGGGACACCCGCCGACTACGAGCAGTACTTC. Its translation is CASMTSPGTPADYEQYF.

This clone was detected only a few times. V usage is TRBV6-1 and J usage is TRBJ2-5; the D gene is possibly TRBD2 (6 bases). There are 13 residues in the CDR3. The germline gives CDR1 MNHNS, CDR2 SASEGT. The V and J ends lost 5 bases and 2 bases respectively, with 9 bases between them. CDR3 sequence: CASSWTIQETQYF. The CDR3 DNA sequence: TGTGCCAGCAGTTGGACTATTCAAGAGACCCAGTACTTC.

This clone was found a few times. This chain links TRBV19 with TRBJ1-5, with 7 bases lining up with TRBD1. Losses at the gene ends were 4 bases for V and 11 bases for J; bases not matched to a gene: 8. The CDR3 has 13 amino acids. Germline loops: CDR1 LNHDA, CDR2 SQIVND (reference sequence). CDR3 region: CASSRQGPGAQHF. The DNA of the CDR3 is TGTGCCAGTAGTAGACAGGGCCCGGGGGCCCAGCATTTT.

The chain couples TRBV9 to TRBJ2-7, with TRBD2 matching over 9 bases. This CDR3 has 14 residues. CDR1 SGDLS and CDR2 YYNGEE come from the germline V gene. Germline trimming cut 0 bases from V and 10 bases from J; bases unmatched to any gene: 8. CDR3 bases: TGTGCCAGCAGCGTAGAAATTAGCGGGGGCCATCAGTACTTC. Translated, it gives CASSVEISGGHQYF.

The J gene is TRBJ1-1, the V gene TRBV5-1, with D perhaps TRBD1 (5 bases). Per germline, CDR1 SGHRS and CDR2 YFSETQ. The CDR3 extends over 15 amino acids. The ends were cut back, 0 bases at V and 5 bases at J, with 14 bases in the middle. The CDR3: CASSLVRQGRTEAFF. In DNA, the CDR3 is TGCGCCAGCAGCTTGGTGCGCCAGGGTCGAACTGAAGCTTTCTTT.

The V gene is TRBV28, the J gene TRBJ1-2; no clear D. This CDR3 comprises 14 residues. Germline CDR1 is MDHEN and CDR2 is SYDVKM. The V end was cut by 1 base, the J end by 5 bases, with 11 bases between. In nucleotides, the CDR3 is TGTGCCAGCAGTTTATTGGTATCCCTGTATGGCTACACCTTC. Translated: CASSLLVSLYGYTF.

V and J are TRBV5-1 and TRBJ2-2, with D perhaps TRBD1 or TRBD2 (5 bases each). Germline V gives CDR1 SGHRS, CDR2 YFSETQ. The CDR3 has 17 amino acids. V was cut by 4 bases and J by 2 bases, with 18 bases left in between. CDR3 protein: CASSLMGPILNTGELFF. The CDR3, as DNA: TGCGCCAGCAGCCTCATGGGACCCATCTTAAACACCGGGGAGCTGTTTTTT.

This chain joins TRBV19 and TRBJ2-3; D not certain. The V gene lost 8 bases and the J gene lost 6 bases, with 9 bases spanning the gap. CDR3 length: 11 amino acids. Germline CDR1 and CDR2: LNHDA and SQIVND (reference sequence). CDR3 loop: CASRLFDTQYF. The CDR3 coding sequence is TGTGCCAGTCGCCTGTTCGATACGCAGTATTTT.

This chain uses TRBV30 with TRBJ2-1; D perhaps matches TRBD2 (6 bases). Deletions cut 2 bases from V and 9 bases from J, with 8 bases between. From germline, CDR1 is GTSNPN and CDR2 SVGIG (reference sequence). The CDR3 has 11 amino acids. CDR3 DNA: TGTGCCTGGAGTCACGGGAGTGAGCAGTTCTTC. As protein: CAWSHGSEQFF.

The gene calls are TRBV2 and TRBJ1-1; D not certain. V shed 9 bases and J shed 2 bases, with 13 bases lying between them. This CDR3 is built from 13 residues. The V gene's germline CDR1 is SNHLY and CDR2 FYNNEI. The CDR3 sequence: CASRAGRNTEAFF. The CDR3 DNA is TGTGCCAGTCGAGCGGGGAGAAACACTGAAGCTTTCTTT.

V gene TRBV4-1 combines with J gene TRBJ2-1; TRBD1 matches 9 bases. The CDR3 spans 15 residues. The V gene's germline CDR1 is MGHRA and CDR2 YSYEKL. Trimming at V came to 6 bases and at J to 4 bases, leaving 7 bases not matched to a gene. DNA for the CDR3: TGCGCCAGCAGGGAGGGGGACAGGGATTACAATGAGCAGTTCTTC. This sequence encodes CASREGDRDYNEQFF.

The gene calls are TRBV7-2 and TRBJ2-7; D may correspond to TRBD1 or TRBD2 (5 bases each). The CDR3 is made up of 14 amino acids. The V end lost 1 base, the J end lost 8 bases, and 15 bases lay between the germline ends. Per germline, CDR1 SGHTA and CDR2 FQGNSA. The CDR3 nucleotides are TGTGCCAGCAGCTTAGGGGGTGTCGGGGCGCAGCAGTACTTC. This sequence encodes CASSLGGVGAQQYF.

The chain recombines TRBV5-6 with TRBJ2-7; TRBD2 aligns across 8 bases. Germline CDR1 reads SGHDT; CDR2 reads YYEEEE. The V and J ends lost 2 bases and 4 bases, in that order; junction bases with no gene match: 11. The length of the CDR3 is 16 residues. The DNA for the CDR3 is TGTGCCAGCAGCTTAGATAGTAGCGGGATCGTGTACGAGCAGTACTTC. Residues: CASSLDSSGIVYEQYF.

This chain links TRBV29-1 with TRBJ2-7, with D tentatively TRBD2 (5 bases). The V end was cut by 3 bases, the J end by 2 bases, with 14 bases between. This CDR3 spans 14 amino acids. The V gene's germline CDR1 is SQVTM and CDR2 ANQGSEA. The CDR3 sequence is CSVDLLGKTYEQYF. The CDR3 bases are TGCAGCGTTGACTTACTAGGGAAGACCTACGAGCAGTACTTC.

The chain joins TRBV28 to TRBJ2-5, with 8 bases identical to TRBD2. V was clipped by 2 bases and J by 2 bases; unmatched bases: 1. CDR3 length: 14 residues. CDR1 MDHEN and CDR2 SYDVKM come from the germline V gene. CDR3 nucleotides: TGTGCCAGCAGTTTAAGCGGGAGTCAAGAGACCCAGTACTTC. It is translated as CASSLSGSQETQYF.

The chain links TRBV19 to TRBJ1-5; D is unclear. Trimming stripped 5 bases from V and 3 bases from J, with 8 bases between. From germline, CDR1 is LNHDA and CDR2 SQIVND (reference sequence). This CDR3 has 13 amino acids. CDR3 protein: CASSFTTNQPQHF. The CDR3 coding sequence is TGTGCCAGTAGTTTCACCACCAATCAGCCCCAGCATTTT.

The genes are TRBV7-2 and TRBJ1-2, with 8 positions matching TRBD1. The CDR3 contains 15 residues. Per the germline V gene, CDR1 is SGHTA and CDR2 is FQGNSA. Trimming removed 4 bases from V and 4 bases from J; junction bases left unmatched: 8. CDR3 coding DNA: TGTGCCAGCAGCTCCCCGGGACAGGAGTTCTATGGCTACACCTTC. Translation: CASSSPGQEFYGYTF.

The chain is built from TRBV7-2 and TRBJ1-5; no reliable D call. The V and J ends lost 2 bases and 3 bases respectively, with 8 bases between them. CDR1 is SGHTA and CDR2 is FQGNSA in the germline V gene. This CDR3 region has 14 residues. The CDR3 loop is CASSLNGYNQPQHF. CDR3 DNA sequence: TGTGCCAGCAGCTTAAATGGGTACAATCAGCCCCAGCATTTT.

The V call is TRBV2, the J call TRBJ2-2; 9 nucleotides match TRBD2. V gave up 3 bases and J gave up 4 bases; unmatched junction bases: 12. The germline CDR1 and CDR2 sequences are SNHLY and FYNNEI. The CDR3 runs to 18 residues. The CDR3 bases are TGTGCCAGCAGTGAGCCTCGGCTTAGCGGGAGTCGCACCGGGGAGCTGTTTTTT. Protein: CASSEPRLSGSRTGELFF.